The next 3 T cell receptor beta chains were all read from a single sample in a study of T cells in Graves' hyperthyroidism and ophthalmopathy. Amplified regions were TCR beta CDR3 sequences from RNA transcripts. HTBI primers were used for first-round RT-PCR of the TCR CDR3. MiXCR, run by TCRdb on the multiplex PCR reads, gives a single entry per CDR3 protein. Counted here are roughly 510,000 distinct CDR3 sequences, less than 25% occurring once; the ten biggest clones make up around a quarter. The specimen sequenced was blood. These TCRs come from a man aged 18 to 35 with Graves' hyperthyroidism.

At least ten counts were recorded for this clonotype. CDR3: CASSLSSGGVTFF. Here the CDR3 DNA reads TGCGCCAGCAGCCTCTCGTCAGGGGGAGTAACTTTCTTT. V usage is TRBV4-1 and J usage is TRBJ1-1; TRBD1 agrees at 7 bases. The germline CDR1 and CDR2 sequences are MGHRA and YSYEKL. V gave up 4 bases and J gave up 12 bases; unmatched junction bases: 11. The CDR3 spans 13 residues.

Ten or more counts support this clonotype. The junction differs from germline at one of its ends, possibly a read error. The chain joins TRBV28 to TRBJ2-7, with D perhaps matching TRBD1 (6 bases). There are 12 residues in the CDR3. The V gene's germline CDR1 is MDHEN and CDR2 SYDVKM. CDR3 amino acids: CVSSVGGYEQYF. The CDR3 bases are TGTGTCAGCAGCGTAGGGGGCTACGAGCAGTACTTC.

This clonotype was observed a handful of times. The chain employs TRBV28 and TRBJ1-1, with TRBD1 matching 10 bases. The J segment lost 0 bases and the V segment lost 6 bases, leaving 10 bases of the junction unmatched. Germline V gene lookup returns CDR1 MDHEN and CDR2 SYDVKM. This CDR3 is 17 amino acids long. CDR3 loop: CASSSRTGGGMNTEAFF. The DNA of the CDR3 is TGTGCCAGCAGCTCCCGGACAGGGGGGGGCATGAACACTGAAGCTTTCTTT.